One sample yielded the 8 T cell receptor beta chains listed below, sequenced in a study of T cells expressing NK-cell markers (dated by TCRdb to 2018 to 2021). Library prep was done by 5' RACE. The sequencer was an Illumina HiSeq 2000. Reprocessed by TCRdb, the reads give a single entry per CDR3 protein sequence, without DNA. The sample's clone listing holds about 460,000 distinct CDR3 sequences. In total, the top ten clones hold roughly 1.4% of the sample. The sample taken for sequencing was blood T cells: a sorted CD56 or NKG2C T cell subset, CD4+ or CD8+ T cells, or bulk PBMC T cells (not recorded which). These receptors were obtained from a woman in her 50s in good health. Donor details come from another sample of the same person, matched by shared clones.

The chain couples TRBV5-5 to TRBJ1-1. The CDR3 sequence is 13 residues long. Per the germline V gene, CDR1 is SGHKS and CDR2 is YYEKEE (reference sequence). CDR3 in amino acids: CASTRGEGTEAFF. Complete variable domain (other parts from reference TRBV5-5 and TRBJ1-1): DAGVTQSPTHLIKTRGQQVTLRCSPISGHKSVSWYQQVLGQGPQFIFQYYEKEERGRGNFPDRFSARQFPNYSSELNVNALLLGDSALYLCASTRGEGTEAFFGQGTRLTVV.

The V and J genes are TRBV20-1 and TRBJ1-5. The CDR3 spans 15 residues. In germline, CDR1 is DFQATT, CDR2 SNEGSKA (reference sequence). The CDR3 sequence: CSARDQRVRGQPQHF.

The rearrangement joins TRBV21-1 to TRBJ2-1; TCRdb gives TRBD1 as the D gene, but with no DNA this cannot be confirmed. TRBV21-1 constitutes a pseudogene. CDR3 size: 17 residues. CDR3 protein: CASSKARQGSRDNEQFF.

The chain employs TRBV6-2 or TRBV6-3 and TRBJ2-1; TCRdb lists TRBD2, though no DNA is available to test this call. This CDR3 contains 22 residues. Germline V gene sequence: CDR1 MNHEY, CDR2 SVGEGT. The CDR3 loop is CASSYFRPRTSGRASSYNEQFF.

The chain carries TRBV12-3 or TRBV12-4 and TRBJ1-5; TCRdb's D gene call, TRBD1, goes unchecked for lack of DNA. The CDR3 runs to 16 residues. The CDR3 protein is CASSLDRGSGNQPQHF.

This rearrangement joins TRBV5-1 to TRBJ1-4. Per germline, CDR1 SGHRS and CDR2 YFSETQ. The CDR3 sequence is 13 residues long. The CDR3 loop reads CASKDITNEKLFF.

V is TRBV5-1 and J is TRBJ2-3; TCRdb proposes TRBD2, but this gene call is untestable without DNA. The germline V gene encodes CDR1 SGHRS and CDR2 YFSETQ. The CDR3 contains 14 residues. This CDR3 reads CASARTQATDTQYF. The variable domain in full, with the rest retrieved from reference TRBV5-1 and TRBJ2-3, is KAGVTQTPRYLIKTRGQQVTLSCSPISGHRSVSWYQQTPGQGLQFLFEYFSETQRNKGNFPGRFSGRQFSNSRSEMNVSTLELGDSALYLCASARTQATDTQYFGPGTRLTVL.

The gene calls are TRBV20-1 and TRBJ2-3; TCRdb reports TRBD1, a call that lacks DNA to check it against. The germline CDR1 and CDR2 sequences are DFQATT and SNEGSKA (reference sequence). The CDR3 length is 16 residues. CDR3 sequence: CSAPPGTGGLLDTQYF.